Given below is one TCR beta chain in context. These data come from a study of blood T cell repertoires in COVID-19. Study-level information: T cells, B-cell-depleted T cells, or PBMCs provided the cDNA or gDNA that served as material.

Germline lookup yields CDR1 MDHEN and CDR2 SYDVKM. V was clipped by 3 bases and J by 5 bases, with 11 bases between them. The CDR3 totals 14 residues. Authors' analysis steps: Amplification from reference gene primers served as the basis for estimated nucleated cell counts. Measured with immunoSEQ multiplex PCR; TCRdb has only the in-frame clones, and not every one. V and J calls and clone size are copied from that table; D and trimming were computed from the DNA. The table lists about 200,000 clones, approximately 92% of them singletons. Sequenced material: PBMCs or T cells enriched from blood (not recorded which). The V gene is TRBV28, the J gene TRBJ1-5, with TRBD1 as a possible D gene (6 bases). This sequence was found in a woman between 40 and 50 years old with acute COVID-19. The CDR3 spells CASSFGGADQPQHF. The CDR3 DNA reads as TGTGCCAGCAGTTTTGGGGGGGCCGATCAGCCCCAGCATTTT.